This T cell receptor beta chain appears in the sequencing data of a study of blood T cell repertoires in COVID-19. Study in general: There were acute and convalescent COVID-19 samples, and they came from the United States, Italy and Spain. Sources were T cells, B-cell-depleted T cells, or PBMCs; the material itself was cDNA or gDNA.

Original analysis: Researchers report that nucleated cell counts were estimated from reference gene primer amplification. Data came from immunoSEQ multiplex PCR; TCRdb stores just in-frame clones and leaves some out. V, J and clone size are those of that table, while D and trimming were read from the DNA. The sample has some 200,000 clones; 80% to 90% are singletons. The CDR3 has 19 residues. Unmatched junction bases numbered 17, after V lost 3 bases and J lost 5 bases. Germline CDR1 and CDR2: LNHDA and SQIVND (reference sequence). The J gene is TRBJ2-3, the V gene TRBV19; 10 bases map to TRBD2. The clonotype was recovered from a man of 80 years or more with acute or convalescent COVID-19. The specimen sequenced was peripheral blood. The CDR3 DNA sequence: TGTGCCAGTAGTATGGTCAACAGGGCCCTAGCGGGAGTTATAGATACGCAGTATTTT. Translating it yields CASSMVNRALAGVIDTQYF.